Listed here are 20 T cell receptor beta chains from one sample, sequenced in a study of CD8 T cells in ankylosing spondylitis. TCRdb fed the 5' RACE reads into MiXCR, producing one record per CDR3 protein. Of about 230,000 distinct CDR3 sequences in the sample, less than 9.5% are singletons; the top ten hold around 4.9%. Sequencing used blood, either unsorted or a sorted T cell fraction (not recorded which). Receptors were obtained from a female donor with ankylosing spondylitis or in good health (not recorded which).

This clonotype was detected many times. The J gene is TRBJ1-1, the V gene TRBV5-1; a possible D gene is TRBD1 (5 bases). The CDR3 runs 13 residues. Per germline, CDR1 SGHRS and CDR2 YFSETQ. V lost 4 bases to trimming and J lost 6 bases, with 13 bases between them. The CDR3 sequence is CASSGPGDAEAFF. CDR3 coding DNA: TGCGCCAGCAGCGGGCCGGGGGACGCTGAAGCTTTCTTT.

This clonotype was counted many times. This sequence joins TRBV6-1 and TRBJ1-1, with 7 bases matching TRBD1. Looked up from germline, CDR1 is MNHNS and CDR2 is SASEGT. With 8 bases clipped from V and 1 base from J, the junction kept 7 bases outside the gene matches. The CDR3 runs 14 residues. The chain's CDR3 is CASYDYRGNTEAFF. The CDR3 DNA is TGTGCCAGCTACGACTACAGGGGGAACACTGAAGCTTTCTTT.

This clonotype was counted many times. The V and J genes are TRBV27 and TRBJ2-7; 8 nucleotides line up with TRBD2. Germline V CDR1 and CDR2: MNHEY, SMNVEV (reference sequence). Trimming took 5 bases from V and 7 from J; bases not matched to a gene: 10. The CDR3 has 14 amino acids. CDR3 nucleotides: TGTGCCAGCAGTGCCCAGCGGGAGTTGAGAGAGCAGTACTTC. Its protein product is CASSAQRELREQYF.

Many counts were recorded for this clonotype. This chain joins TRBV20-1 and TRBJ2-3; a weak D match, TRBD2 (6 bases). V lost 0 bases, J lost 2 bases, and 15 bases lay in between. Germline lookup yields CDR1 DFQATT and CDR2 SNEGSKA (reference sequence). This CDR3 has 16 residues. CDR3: CSARDWVAAFTDTQYF. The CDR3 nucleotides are TGCAGTGCTAGAGATTGGGTAGCGGCCTTCACAGATACGCAGTATTTT.

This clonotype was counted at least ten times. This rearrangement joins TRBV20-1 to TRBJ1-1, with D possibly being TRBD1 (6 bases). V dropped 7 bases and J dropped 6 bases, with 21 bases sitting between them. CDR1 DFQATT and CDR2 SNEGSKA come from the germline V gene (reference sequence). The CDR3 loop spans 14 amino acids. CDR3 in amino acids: CSVTPGDGQPEAFF. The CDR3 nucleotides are TGCAGTGTGACACCAGGGGACGGTCAGCCTGAAGCTTTCTTT.

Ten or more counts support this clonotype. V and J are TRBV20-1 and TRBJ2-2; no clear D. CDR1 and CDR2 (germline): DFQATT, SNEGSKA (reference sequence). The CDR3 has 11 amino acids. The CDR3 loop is CRPANTGELFF. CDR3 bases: TGCAGGCCGGCGAACACCGGGGAGCTGTTTTTT.

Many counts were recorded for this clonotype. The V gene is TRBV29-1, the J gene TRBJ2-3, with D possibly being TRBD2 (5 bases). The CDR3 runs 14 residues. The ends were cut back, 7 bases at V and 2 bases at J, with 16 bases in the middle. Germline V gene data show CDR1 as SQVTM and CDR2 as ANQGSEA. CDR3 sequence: CSALIDYLTDTQYF. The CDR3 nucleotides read TGCAGCGCCCTAATCGACTACCTCACAGATACGCAGTATTTT.

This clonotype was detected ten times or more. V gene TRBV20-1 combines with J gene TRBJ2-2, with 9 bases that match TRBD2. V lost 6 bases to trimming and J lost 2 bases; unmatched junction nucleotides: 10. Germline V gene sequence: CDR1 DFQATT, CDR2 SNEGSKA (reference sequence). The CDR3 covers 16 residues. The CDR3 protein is CSAPGVAGDNTGELFF. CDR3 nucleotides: TGCAGTGCCCCGGGGGTAGCGGGAGACAACACCGGGGAGCTGTTTTTT.

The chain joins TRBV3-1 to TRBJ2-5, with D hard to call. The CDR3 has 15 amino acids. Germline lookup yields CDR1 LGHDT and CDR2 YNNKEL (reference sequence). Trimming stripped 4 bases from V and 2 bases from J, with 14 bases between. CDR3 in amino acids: CASSRGPTLQETQYF. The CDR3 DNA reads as TGTGCCAGCAGCCGCGGACCGACTCTGCAAGAGACCCAGTACTTC.

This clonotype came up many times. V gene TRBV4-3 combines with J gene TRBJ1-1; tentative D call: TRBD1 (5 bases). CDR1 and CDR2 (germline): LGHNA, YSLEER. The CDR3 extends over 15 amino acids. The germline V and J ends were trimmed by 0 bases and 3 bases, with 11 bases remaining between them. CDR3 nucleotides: TGCGCCAGCAGCCAAGAAATCAGGGTTGACACTGAAGCTTTCTTT. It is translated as CASSQEIRVDTEAFF.

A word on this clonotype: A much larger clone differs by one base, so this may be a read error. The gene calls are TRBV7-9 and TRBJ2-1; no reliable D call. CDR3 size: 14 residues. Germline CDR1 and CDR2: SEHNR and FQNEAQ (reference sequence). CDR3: CASSPAVLYNEQLF. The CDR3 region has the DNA TGTGCCAGCAGTCCTGCGGTTCTATACAATGAGCAGTTATTC. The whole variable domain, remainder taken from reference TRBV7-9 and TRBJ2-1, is DTGVSQNPRHKITKRGQNVTFRCDPISEHNRLYWYRQTLGQGPEFLTYFQNEAQLEKSRLLSDRFSAERPKGSFSTLEIQRTEQGDSAMYLCASSPAVLYNEQLFGPGTRLTVL.

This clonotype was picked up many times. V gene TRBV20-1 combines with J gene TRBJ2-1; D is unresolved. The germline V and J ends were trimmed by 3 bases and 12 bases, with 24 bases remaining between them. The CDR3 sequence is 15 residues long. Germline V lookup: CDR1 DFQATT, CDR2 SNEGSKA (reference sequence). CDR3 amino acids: CSASPLRLIRQGQFF. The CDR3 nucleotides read TGCAGTGCTAGCCCCCTTAGACTCATTCGCCAAGGGCAGTTCTTC.

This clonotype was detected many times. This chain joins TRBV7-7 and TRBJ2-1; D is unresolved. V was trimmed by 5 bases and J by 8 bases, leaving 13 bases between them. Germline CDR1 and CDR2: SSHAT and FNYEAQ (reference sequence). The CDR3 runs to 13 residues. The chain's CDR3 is CASSIGPVHEQFF. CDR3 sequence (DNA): TGTGCCAGCAGCATTGGGCCTGTCCATGAGCAGTTCTTC.

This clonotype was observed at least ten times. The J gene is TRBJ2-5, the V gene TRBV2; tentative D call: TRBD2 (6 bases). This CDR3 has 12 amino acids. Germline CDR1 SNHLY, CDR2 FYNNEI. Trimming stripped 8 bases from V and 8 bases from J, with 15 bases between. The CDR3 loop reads CASGRTLYTQYF. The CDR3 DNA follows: TGTGCCAGCGGGAGGACACTTTATACCCAGTACTTC.

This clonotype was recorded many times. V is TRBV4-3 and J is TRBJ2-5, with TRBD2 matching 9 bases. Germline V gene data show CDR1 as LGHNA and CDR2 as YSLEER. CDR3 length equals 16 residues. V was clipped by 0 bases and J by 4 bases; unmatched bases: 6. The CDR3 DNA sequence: TGCGCCAGCAGCCAAGACTACGGACTAGCGCCAGAGACCCAGTACTTC. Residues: CASSQDYGLAPETQYF.

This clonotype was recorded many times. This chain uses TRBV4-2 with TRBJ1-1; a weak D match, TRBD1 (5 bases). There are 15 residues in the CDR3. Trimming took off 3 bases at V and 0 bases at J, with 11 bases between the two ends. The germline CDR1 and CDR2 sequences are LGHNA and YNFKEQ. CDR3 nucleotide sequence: TGTGCCAGCAGCCACGAGGGACCTCTGAACACTGAAGCTTTCTTT. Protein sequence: CASSHEGPLNTEAFF.

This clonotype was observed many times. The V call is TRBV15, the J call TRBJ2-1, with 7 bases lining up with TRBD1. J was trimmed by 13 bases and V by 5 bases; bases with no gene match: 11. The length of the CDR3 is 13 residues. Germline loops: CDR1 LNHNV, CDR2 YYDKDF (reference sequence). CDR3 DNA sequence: TGTGCCACCAGCGGAACCCGACAGGGCGGACAGTTCTTC. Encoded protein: CATSGTRQGGQFF. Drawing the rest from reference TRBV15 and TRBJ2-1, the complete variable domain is DAMVIQNPRYQVTQFGKPVTLSCSQTLNHNVMYWYQQKSSQAPKLLFHYYDKDFNNEADTPDNFQSRRPNTSFCFLDIRSPGLGDTAMYLCATSGTRQGGQFFGPGTRLTVL.

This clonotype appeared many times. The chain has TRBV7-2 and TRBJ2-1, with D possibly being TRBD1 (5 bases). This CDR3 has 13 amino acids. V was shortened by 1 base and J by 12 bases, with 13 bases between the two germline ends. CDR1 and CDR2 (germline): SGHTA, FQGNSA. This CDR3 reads CASSLGSDSGQFF. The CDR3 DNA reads TGTGCCAGCAGCTTAGGAAGTGACAGTGGGCAGTTCTTC.

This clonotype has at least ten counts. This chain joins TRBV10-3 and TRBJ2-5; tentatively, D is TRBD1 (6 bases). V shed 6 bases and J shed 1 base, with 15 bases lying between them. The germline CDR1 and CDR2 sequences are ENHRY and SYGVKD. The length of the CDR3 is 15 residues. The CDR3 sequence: CAIRLPQGAQETQYF. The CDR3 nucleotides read TGTGCCATCAGACTCCCACAGGGCGCCCAAGAGACCCAGTACTTC.

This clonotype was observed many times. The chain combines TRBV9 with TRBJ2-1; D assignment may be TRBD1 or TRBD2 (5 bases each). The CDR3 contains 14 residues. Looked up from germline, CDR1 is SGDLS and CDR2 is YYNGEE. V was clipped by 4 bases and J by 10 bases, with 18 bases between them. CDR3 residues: CASSPPASREEQFF. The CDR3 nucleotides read TGTGCCAGCAGCCCCCCGGCTAGCAGGGAGGAGCAGTTCTTC.